Reported below is one T cell receptor beta chain. This clonotype came up many times. Its recognized antigen is unknown. No base-level quality is on record; no much larger clone is a single base apart. This entry belongs to a study of regulatory T cells in long-lasting Graves disease (dated by TCRdb to the early 2020s). In terms of the full investigation: Patients with newly diagnosed Graves' disease had been on antithyroid drugs for under 3 months. Patients with persistent Graves' disease were compared with patients with newly diagnosed Graves' disease using TCR sequencing and RNA sequencing of peripheral blood. The study was conducted in China and was registered as a clinical trial. A total of around 35 samples underwent TCR sequencing: around 13 from persistent and some 20 from newly diagnosed Graves' disease patients. The paper as a whole reports these results and caveats: More public clonotypes were shared among persistent patients (under 3,000) than among newly diagnosed patients (more than 950). Persistent Graves' disease patients showed lower TCR Shannon entropy and fewer highly expanded clones than newly diagnosed patients, suggesting clonal expansion. Sequencing and analysis were restricted to the TCR beta chain. The authors acknowledged the small sample size as a limitation that may reduce accuracy. The study examined only peripheral blood because the primary lesion, thyroid tissue, could not be accessed. TRBV28, TRBJ1-2 and TRBJ2-5 were preferentially used in persistent disease, while TRBV20-1 and TRBJ2-1 were favored in newly diagnosed disease.

Interpreted using the paper, the time point label stands for: newly diagnosed GD, antithyroid drugs for less than 3 months. RNA was extracted from PBMCs in TRIzol for both TCR sequencing and RNA sequencing. The diagnosis of Graves' disease was made according to American Thyroid Association guidelines. Patients were recruited from an endocrinology department in Xi'an, China. From each patient, approximately 9.9 milliliters of peripheral blood was collected into an EDTA anticoagulant tube. PBMCs were isolated by Ficoll Paque Plus density gradient separation without further T cell sorting. An Agilent 2100 Bioanalyzer and agarose gel were used to check RNA quality, and a NanoDrop 2000 was used to measure RNA concentration. The method behind the library was multiplex PCR. Reads for this sample came from an Illumina HiSeq 4000. CDR3 regions were amplified by Arm-PCR with iRepertoire HTBI primers to construct TCR beta libraries. Gel purification was performed on PCR products prior to sequencing. In the source study's methods: Across samples, 60 to 75 TRBV and 15 or so TRBJ segments were identified and used for gene usage analysis of CDR3 amino acid clonotypes. Filtered high-quality paired reads were merged into contigs using COPE and FqMerger. BLAST was used to align contigs to IMGT TRBV, TRBD and TRBJ reference genes, with CDR3 defined following IMGT. Highly expanded clones were defined as clonotypes with a frequency above 0.1%. Shannon entropy was used to measure repertoire diversity, and the Gini coefficient was used to measure V-J evenness. Public clonotypes were defined as clonotypes shared by more than one individual. TCRdb ran its own pipeline on the public reads, namely fastp trimming at Q25 and MiXCR clone calling, and kept in-frame beta chains. Here each entry gathers all rows of one CDR3 protein and keeps the most common genes and DNA. The V and J calls and clone size are TCRdb's, not the authors'. In this sample the table shows 620,000 or so distinct CDR3 sequences, about 16% of which occur a single time. The top ten clones comprise 18% of the sample.

CDR1 and CDR2 (LNHDA, SQIVND) derive from the germline V gene (reference sequence). V loses 5 bases of germline sequence and J loses 0 bases, and the interval between the two ends is 8 bases. The CDR3 sequence holds 13 residues, the cysteine and phenylalanine included. CDR3 DNA is the only sequence kept; it has 39 bases, read in frame from the first base. Another study also made use of these data, one on T cells in Graves' hyperthyroidism and ophthalmopathy. According to the second study: A patient counted as having stable Graves' hyperthyroidism if no progression to ophthalmopathy occurred over 18 months of follow-up. Hyperthyroidism patients were newly diagnosed, had a disease duration of under 2 months, and were aged 18 to 65 years. Patients with uncontrolled infections, other autoimmune diseases, pregnancy or lactation were excluded. Diagnoses relied on clinical symptoms, serum thyroxine and TRAb, thyroid ultrasound and orbital computed tomography. The first round of RT-PCR for the TCR CDR3 was performed with the HTBI primer set and the Qiagen OneStep RT-PCR kit. Most expanded thyroid clonotypes (frequency above 0.001) were also detected in blood, suggesting blood repertoires may reflect thyroid immune responses. In cross-validation, a model built on a 13 V-J signature told ophthalmopathy apart from stable hyperthyroidism with just under 90% sensitivity and approximately 84% specificity, and in testing the same model reached 80%/75%. During validation, the model predicted progression to ophthalmopathy a median of approximately 6 months ahead of onset, with almost 71% sensitivity and about 72% specificity. TCR V-J signatures able to tell the groups apart were searched for in a discovery cohort of some 100 patients, of whom roughly 42 had Graves' ophthalmopathy and 57 had stable Graves' hyperthyroidism. Whether ophthalmopathy could be predicted prospectively was tested in an independent validation cohort made up of about 18 hyperthyroidism patients plus 17 patients who later progressed to ophthalmopathy. For training and testing, the 110 or so patients in the discovery cohort were randomly divided in a 7:3 ratio. In addition, the study compared T-cell repertoires in thyroid tissue and in blood from six Graves' hyperthyroidism patients. After blood sampling, hyperthyroidism patients were treated with methimazole at a starting dose of 30 mg daily, and ophthalmopathy patients were treated with high-dose intravenous methylprednisolone. The libraries were constructed in a second round of multiplex PCR and then size-selected and purified. The libraries were sequenced on an Illumina HiSeq2000 using paired-end 100 bp reads. SOAPnuke was used to process the raw data, throwing out any read that contained adapters or uncalled bases, had a mean Phred below 15, or lacked an exact constant-primer or identifier match. High-quality paired reads were merged with COPE v1.2.5, and unique nucleotide sequences were defined as clonotypes. Clonotypes were aligned to IMGT TRBV, TRBD and TRBJ reference segments using MiTCR v1.1. The analysis was restricted to V-J combinations with a frequency above 0.0001, which together covered 99.2% of the repertoires. A TCS score was defined as the ratio of F50 (clonal expansion) to E x V (chaos), with BLOSUM62-based TCRdist applied between CDR3 peptides within each V-J. Welch's t-statistics and random forest reduced fewer than 550 V-J features to 10 to 15, which were used in a naive Bayes classifier (R e1071). No statistical method was used to set the sample size in advance, and investigators knew the group allocation. According to the paper, TCR Vbeta CDR3 sequencing was carried out on about 140 peripheral blood samples, which came from about 45 ophthalmopathy, around 74 hyperthyroidism and 17 progressor patients.

The TCR sequence derives from a woman under 40 with Graves disease. Donor details come from another sample of the same person, matched by shared clones. The specimen was peripheral blood mononuclear cells (PBMCs), collected at new diagnosis, from a patient treated with antithyroid drugs. The sequence links TRBV19 to TRBJ2-7; the D region possibly corresponds to TRBD1 (6 bases align). The sequenced DNA: TGTGCCAGTAGTGCGGACAGCTCCTACGAGCAGTACTTC. The encoded protein is CASSADSSYEQYF.